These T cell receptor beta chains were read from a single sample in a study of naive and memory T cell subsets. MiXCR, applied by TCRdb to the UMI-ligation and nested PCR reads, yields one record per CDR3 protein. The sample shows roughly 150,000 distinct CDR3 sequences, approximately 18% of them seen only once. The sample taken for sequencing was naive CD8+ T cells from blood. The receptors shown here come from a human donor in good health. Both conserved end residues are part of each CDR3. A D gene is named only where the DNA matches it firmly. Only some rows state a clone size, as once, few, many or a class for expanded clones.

CASSPGQGSDTQYF	TGCGCCAGCAGCCCGGGACAGGGGTCAGATACGCAGTATTTT	TRBJ2-3	TRBD1	14	.	TRBV5-1
CASSLTSGSLDEQFF	TGTGCCAGCAGTTTAACTAGCGGGAGTCTCGATGAGCAGTTCTTC	TRBJ2-1	TRBD2	15	many	TRBV28
CASNLPSGTGDEQYF	TGTGCCAGCAACTTACCGTCCGGGACAGGGGACGAGCAGTACTTC	TRBJ2-7	TRBD1	15	few	TRBV5-6
CSELTGGTEAFF	TGCAGCGAGCTGACAGGGGGCACTGAAGCTTTCTTT	TRBJ1-1	TRBD1	12	.	TRBV29-1
CSVVGVEQFF	TGCAGCGTTGTGGGGGTTGAGCAGTTCTTC	TRBJ2-1	.	10	.	TRBV29-1
CASSLTGGRNTIYF	TGTGCCAGCAGTTTAACAGGGGGTCGAAACACCATATATTTT	TRBJ1-3	TRBD1	14	.	TRBV28
CASSQESGAEQFF	TGTGCCAGCAGCCAAGAGTCCGGGGCAGAGCAGTTCTTC	TRBJ2-1	.	13	few	TRBV3-1
CASGGTVAIETQYF	TGTGCTAGTGGGGGGACAGTCGCGATCGAGACCCAGTACTTC	TRBJ2-5	TRBD1	14	.	TRBV12-5
CASSVQLSGRNSYNEQFF	TGTGCCAGCAGCGTCCAGTTAAGCGGGAGGAACTCCTACAATGAGCAGTTCTTC	TRBJ2-1	TRBD2	18	.	TRBV9
CASSQEGGLAGGPDTGELFF	TGCGCCAGCAGCCAAGAAGGTGGACTAGCGGGAGGGCCGGACACCGGGGAGCTGTTTTTT	TRBJ2-2	TRBD2	20	.	TRBV4-1
CASSFPGRLYGYTF	TGTGCCAGCAGTTTCCCTGGCAGACTCTATGGCTACACCTTC	TRBJ1-2	.	14	many	TRBV12-3/TRBV12-4
CASIGRGGSYEQYF	TGTGCCAGTATCGGAAGGGGAGGCTCCTACGAGCAGTACTTC	TRBJ2-7	.	14	.	TRBV3-1
CASSLLSGFGNEQYF	TGTGCCAGCAGTTTATTGTCAGGGTTCGGCAACGAGCAGTACTTC	TRBJ2-7	.	15	.	TRBV27
CASSPSWPRDYGYTF	TGTGCCAGCAGCCCCAGTTGGCCCAGGGACTATGGCTACACCTTC	TRBJ1-2	.	15	few	TRBV27
CASRRGTGGTGELFF	TGTGCCAGCAGGAGGGGGACAGGGGGAACCGGGGAGCTGTTTTTT	TRBJ2-2	TRBD1	15	.	TRBV9
CASSYLIEAGYEAFF	TGTGCCAGCAGTTATTTAATCGAGGCAGGTTATGAAGCTTTCTTT	TRBJ1-1	.	15	few	TRBV6-5
CASSQDRGQGLNTEAFF	TGCGCCAGCAGCCAAGATCGGGGACAGGGCTTGAACACTGAAGCTTTCTTT	TRBJ1-1	TRBD1	17	few	TRBV4-1
CASDPRQRGREQYF	TGTGCCAGCGACCCCAGGCAAAGGGGCCGAGAGCAGTACTTC	TRBJ2-7	.	14	few	TRBV6-5
CASSIGPSGDYEQYF	TGTGCCAGTAGTATAGGTCCTAGCGGGGACTACGAGCAGTACTTC	TRBJ2-7	TRBD2	15	.	TRBV19
CSVETGAYNEQFF	TGCAGCGTTGAGACAGGGGCCTACAATGAGCAGTTCTTC	TRBJ2-1	TRBD1	13	.	TRBV29-1
CASSPTTGTLYEQYF	TGTGCCAGCAGTCCAACTACCGGGACCCTCTACGAGCAGTACTTC	TRBJ2-7	.	15	few	TRBV2
CASSFYVSGSASYNEQFF	TGTGCCAGCAGCTTTTACGTTAGCGGGAGTGCCTCCTACAATGAGCAGTTCTTC	TRBJ2-1	TRBD2	18	.	TRBV5-5
CSARGESEGAYEQYF	TGCAGTGCTAGAGGGGAGTCAGAGGGCGCCTACGAGCAGTACTTC	TRBJ2-7	.	15	few	TRBV20-1
CASSATTSGRGNTGELFF	TGTGCCAGCAGCGCCACGACTAGCGGGAGAGGGAACACCGGGGAGCTGTTTTTT	TRBJ2-2	TRBD2	18	few	TRBV9
CASSLLGSTDEQYF	TGTGCCAGCAGCCTACTAGGGTCAACTGACGAGCAGTACTTC	TRBJ2-7	.	14	.	TRBV27
CASSLAGQPQHF	TGTGCCAGCAGCTTAGCCGGTCAGCCCCAGCATTTT	TRBJ1-5	.	12	many	TRBV7-9
CSVESWGPENTEAFF	TGCAGCGTTGAAAGTTGGGGGCCCGAGAACACTGAAGCTTTCTTT	TRBJ1-1	.	15	.	TRBV29-1
CASSYSSGGNTGELFF	TGTGCCAGCAGTTACTCTTCGGGGGGCAACACCGGGGAGCTGTTTTTT	TRBJ2-2	.	16	.	TRBV6-5
CASSLPGQLPYEQYF	TGTGCCAGCAGCCTTCCCGGACAGCTTCCCTACGAGCAGTACTTC	TRBJ2-7	.	15	.	TRBV28
CASSYEIYEQYF	TGTGCCAGCAGTTACGAGATTTACGAGCAGTACTTC	TRBJ2-7	.	12	.	TRBV6-2/TRBV6-3
CASSQEPLYSGNTIYF	TGCGCCAGCAGCCAAGAGCCCCTGTACTCTGGAAACACCATATATTTT	TRBJ1-3	.	16	many	TRBV4-1
CASSYSEGAGGELFF	TGTGCCAGCAGTTACTCGGAGGGGGCAGGTGGGGAGCTGTTTTTT	TRBJ2-2	.	15	once	TRBV6-5
CSASSGRAGEQFF	TGCAGTGCTTCTAGCGGGAGGGCCGGTGAGCAGTTCTTC	TRBJ2-1	TRBD2	13	.	TRBV20-1
CASSFLVNTEAFF	TGTGCCAGCAGTTTCCTCGTGAACACTGAAGCTTTCTTT	TRBJ1-1	.	13	few	TRBV28
CASSGDRLDHSGANVLTF	TGTGCCAGCAGTGGGGACAGGCTGGACCACTCTGGGGCCAACGTCCTGACTTTC	TRBJ2-6	TRBD1	18	.	TRBV28
CASSLWAGGYNEQFF	TGTGCCAGCAGCTTATGGGCAGGGGGGTACAATGAGCAGTTCTTC	TRBJ2-1	.	15	few	TRBV7-3
CASSYPASSIGYNEQFF	TGTGCCAGCAGTTACCCGGCCAGTAGCATCGGTTACAATGAGCAGTTCTTC	TRBJ2-1	.	17	few	TRBV6-2/TRBV6-3
CASSWFGPSSYNEQFF	TGTGCCAGCAGTTGGTTCGGGCCGAGCTCCTACAATGAGCAGTTCTTC	TRBJ2-1	.	16	.	TRBV27
CASSELTAILGFHYGYTF	TGTGCCAGCAGTGAACTGACTGCCATTTTAGGGTTCCACTATGGCTACACCTTC	TRBJ1-2	.	18	few	TRBV25-1
CASSPRTQTPQFF	TGTGCCAGCAGCCCCCGGACTCAGACTCCGCAGTTCTTC	TRBJ2-1	.	13	few	TRBV7-2
CSVEGDGVYNEQFF	TGCAGCGTTGAAGGGGATGGGGTTTACAATGAGCAGTTCTTC	TRBJ2-1	.	14	few	TRBV29-1
CASGTPAEQYF	TGTGCCAGCGGGACCCCCGCCGAGCAGTACTTC	TRBJ2-7	.	11	.	TRBV12-3/TRBV12-4
CASSLWDNPYEQYF	TGTGCCAGCAGTTTGTGGGACAACCCCTACGAGCAGTACTTC	TRBJ2-7	.	14	few	TRBV28
CASSLQVNTEAFF	TGTGCCAGCAGTTTACAGGTGAACACTGAAGCTTTCTTT	TRBJ1-1	.	13	few	TRBV27
CASSPDGGETYNEQFF	TGTGCCAGCAGCCCCGATGGCGGGGAGACCTACAATGAGCAGTTCTTC	TRBJ2-1	.	16	few	TRBV11-2
CASGLSLDRGPYEQYF	TGTGCTAGTGGTTTGTCTCTGGACAGGGGGCCCTACGAGCAGTACTTC	TRBJ2-7	TRBD1	16	.	TRBV12-5
CSARAVSGHYNEQFF	TGCAGTGCTAGAGCTGTTAGCGGACATTACAATGAGCAGTTCTTC	TRBJ2-1	.	15	.	TRBV20-1
CSALNRDTYQPQHF	TGCAGTGCTCTAAACCGGGACACTTATCAGCCCCAGCATTTT	TRBJ1-5	.	14	.	TRBV20-1
CSVALMPGTDTYEQYF	TGCAGCGTCGCGCTTATGCCCGGGACAGATACCTACGAGCAGTACTTC	TRBJ2-7	TRBD1	16	few	TRBV29-1
CASSELAGWNEQFF	TGTGCCAGCAGTGAACTAGCGGGATGGAATGAGCAGTTCTTC	TRBJ2-1	TRBD2	14	.	TRBV6-2/TRBV6-3
CASSEAPGQHLVGGYTF	TGTGCCAGCAGTGAAGCCCCGGGACAGCACTTGGTCGGGGGCTACACCTTC	TRBJ1-2	TRBD1	17	few	TRBV6-1